This T cell receptor (beta chain) was captured by sequencing in a study of blood T cell repertoires in COVID-19. Sequencing used immunoSEQ multiplex PCR; TCRdb keeps in-frame clones, though not all of them. The sample holds more than 85,000 clones, under 90% seen once. V dropped 0 bases and J dropped 1 base, with 9 bases sitting between them. There are 15 residues in the CDR3. Germline CDR1 is SGHTA and CDR2 is FQGNSA. The chain couples TRBV7-2 to TRBJ2-5; D unclear. The TCR comes from a human donor in a cohort sampled during active COVID-19. Sequenced input: peripheral blood. CDR3: CASSLAAVPQETQYF. The CDR3 DNA is TGTGCCAGCAGCTTAGCGGCGGTGCCCCAAGAGACCCAGTACTTC.